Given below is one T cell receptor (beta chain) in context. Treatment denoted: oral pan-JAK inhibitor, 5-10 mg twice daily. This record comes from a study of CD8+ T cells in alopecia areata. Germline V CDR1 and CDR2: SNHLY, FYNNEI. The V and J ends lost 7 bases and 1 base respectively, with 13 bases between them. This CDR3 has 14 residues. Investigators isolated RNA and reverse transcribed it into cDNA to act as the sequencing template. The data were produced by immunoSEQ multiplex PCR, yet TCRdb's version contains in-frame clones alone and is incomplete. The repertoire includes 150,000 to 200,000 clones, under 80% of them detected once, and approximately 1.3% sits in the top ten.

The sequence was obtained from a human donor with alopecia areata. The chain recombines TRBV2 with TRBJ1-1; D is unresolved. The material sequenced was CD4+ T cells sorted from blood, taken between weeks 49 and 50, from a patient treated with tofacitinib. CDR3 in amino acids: CASNNYARNTEAFF. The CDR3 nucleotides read TGTGCCAGCAACAACTATGCCAGGAACACTGAAGCTTTCTTT. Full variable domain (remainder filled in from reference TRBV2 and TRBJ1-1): EPEVTQTPSHQVTQMGQEVILRCVPISNHLYFYWYRQILGQKVEFLVSFYNNEISEKSEIFDDQFSVERPDGSNFTLKIRSTKLEDSAMYFCASNNYARNTEAFFGQGTRLTVV.